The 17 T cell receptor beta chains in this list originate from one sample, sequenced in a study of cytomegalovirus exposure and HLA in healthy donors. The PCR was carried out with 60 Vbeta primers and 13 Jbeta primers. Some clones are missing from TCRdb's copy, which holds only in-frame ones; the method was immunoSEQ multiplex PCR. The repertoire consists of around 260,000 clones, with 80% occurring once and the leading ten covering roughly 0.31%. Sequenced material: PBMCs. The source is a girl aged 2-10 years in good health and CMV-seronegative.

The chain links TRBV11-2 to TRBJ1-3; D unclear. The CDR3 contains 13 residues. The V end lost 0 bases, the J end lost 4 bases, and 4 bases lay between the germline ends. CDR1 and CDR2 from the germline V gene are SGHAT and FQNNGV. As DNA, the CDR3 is TGTGCCAGCAGCTTAGATGCGGGAAACACCATATATTTT. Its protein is CASSLDAGNTIYF. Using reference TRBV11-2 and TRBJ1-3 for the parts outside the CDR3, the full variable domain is EAGVAQSPRYKIIEKRQSVAFWCNPISGHATLYWYQQILGQGPKLLIQFQNNGVVDDSQLPKDRFSAERLKGVDSTLKIQPAKLEDSAVYLCASSLDAGNTIYFGEGSWLTVV.

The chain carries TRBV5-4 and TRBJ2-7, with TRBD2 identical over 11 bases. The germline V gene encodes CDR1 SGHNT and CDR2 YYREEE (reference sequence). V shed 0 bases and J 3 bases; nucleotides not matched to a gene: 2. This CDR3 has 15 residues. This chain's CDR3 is CASSLGGLAGYEQYF. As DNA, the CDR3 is TGTGCCAGCAGCTTGGGAGGACTAGCGGGCTACGAGCAGTACTTC.

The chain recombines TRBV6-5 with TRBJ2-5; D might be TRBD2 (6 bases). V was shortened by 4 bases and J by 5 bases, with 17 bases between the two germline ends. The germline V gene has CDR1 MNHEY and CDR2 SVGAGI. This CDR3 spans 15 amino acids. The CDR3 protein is CASSWTTAGRETQYF. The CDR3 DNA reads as TGTGCCAGCAGTTGGACGACCGCGGGACGGGAGACCCAGTACTTC.

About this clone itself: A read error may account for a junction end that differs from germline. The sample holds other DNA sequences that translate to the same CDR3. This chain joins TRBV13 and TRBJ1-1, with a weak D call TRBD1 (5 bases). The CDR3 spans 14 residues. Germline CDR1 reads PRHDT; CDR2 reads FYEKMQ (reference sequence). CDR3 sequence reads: CASSPMGGITEAFF. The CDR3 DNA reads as TGTGCCAGCAGCCCGATGGGGGGGATCACTGAGGCTTTCTTT.

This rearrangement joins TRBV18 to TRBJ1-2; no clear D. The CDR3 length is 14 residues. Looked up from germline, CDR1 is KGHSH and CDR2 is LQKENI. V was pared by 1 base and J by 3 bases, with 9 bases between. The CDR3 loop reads CASSPQESDYGYTF. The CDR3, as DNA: TGTGCCAGCTCACCACAGGAGAGTGACTATGGCTACACCTTC.

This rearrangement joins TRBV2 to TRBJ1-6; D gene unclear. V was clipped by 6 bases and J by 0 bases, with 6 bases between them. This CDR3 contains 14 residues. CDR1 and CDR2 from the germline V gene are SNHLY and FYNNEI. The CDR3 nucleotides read TGTGCCAGCAGGCAGAACTCCTATAATTCACCCCTCCACTTT. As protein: CASRQNSYNSPLHF.

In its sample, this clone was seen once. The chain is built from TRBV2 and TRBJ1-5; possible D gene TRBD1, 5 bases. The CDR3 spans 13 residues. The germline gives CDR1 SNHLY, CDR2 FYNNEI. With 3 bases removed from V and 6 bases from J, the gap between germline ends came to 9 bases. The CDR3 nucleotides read TGTGCCAGCAGTGACAGGGCCGGTCAGCCCCAGCATTTT. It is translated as CASSDRAGQPQHF.

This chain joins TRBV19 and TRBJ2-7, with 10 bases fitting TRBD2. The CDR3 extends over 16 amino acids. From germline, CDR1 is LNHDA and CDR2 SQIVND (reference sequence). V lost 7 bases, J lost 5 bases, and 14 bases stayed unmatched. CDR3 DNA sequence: TGTGCCAGTACCGATGTAGGCCTAGCGGGAGAACACGAGCAGTACTTC. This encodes CASTDVGLAGEHEQYF.

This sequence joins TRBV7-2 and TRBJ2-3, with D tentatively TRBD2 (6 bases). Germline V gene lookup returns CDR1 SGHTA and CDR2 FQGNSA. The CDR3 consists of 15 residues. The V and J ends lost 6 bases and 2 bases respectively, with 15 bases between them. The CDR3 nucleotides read TGTGCCAGCAGGGGGTGGGGGGAGCTCACAGATACGCAGTATTTT. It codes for CASRGWGELTDTQYF.

DNA of the CDR3: TGTGCCAGTAGTATTGCAGGGAATAATTCACCCCTCCACTTT. It translates to CASSIAGNNSPLHF. The chain links TRBV19 to TRBJ1-6; tentatively, D is TRBD1 (5 bases). This CDR3 comprises 14 residues. Per the germline V gene, CDR1 is LNHDA and CDR2 is SQIVND (reference sequence). V was trimmed by 3 bases and J by 5 bases, leaving 8 bases between them.

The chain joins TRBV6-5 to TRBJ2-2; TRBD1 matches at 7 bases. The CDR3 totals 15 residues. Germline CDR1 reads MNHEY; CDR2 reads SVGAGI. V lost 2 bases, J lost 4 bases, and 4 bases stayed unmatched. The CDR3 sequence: CASSYGTETTGELFF. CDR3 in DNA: TGTGCCAGCAGTTACGGGACAGAGACCACCGGGGAGCTGTTTTTT.

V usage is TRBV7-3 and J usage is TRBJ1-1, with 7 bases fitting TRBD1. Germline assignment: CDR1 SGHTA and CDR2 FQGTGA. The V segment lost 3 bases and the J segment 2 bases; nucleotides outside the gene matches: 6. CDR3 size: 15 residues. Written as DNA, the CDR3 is TGTGCCAGCAGCTTCTCGACAGGGACTAACACTGAAGCTTTCTTT. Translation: CASSFSTGTNTEAFF.

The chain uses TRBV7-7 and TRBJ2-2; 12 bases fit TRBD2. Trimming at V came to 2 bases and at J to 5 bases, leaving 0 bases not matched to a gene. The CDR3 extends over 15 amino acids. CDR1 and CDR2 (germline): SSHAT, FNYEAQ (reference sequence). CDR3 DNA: TGTGCCAGCAGCTTACTAGCGGGAGGGACCGGGGAGCTGTTTTTT. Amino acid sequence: CASSLLAGGTGELFF.

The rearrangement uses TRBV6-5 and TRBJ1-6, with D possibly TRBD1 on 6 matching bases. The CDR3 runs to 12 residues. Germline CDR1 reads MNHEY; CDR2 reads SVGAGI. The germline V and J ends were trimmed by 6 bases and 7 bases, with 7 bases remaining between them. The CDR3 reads CASRQGNSPLHF. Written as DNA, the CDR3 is TGTGCCAGCAGGCAGGGGAATTCACCCCTCCACTTT.

CDR3 in amino acids: CASSFLAGDYGYTF. The CDR3 nucleotides are TGTGCCAGTAGCTTCCTGGCAGGGGACTATGGCTACACCTTC. The chain employs TRBV19 and TRBJ1-2; weak D call: TRBD1 (6 bases). This CDR3 contains 14 residues. V lost 6 bases, J lost 3 bases, and 14 bases lay in between. Germline V gene sequence: CDR1 LNHDA, CDR2 SQIVND (reference sequence). The variable domain in full, completed from reference TRBV19 and TRBJ1-2, reads DGGITQSPKYLFRKEGQNVTLSCEQNLNHDAMYWYRQDPGQGLRLIYYSQIVNDFQKGDIAEGYSVSREKKESFPLTVTSAQKNPTAFYLCASSFLAGDYGYTFGSGTRLTVV.

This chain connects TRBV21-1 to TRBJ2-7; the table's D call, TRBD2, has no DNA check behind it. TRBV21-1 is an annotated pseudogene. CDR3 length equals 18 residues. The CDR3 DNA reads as TGTGCCAGCAGCAAAGCGGAAACAACGACTAGCTTAGGGAACGAGCAGTACTTC. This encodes CASSKAETTTSLGNEQYF.

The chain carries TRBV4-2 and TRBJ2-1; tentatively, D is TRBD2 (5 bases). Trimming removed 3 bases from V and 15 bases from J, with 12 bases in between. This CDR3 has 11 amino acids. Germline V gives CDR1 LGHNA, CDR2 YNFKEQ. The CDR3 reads CASSQVGVPFF. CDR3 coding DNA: TGTGCCAGCAGCCAGGTCGGGGTGCCGTTCTTC.